This entry lists 28 T cell receptor beta chains sequenced from one sample in a study of cytomegalovirus exposure and HLA in healthy donors. 60 Vbeta and 13 Jbeta primers were used in PCR. Produced via immunoSEQ multiplex PCR; TCRdb's table is partial and in-frame only. Among under 200,000 clones listed, 60% to 80% were seen once. Material: PBMCs. The receptors were sampled from a man aged 55 to 70 in good health and CMV-seronegative.

V is TRBV6-5 and J is TRBJ2-1, with D possibly matching TRBD1 (5 bases). Germline lookup yields CDR1 MNHEY and CDR2 SVGAGI. The germline V and J ends were trimmed by 0 bases and 5 bases, with 14 bases remaining between them. The CDR3 is 16 residues long. CDR3 nucleotide sequence: TGTGCCAGCAGTTACTCCCGGCAGGGTGGCCACAATGAGCAGTTCTTC. Translation gives CASSYSRQGGHNEQFF.

The chain combines TRBV7-6 with TRBJ2-5; 9 nucleotides line up with TRBD1. J was trimmed by 2 bases and V by 1 base; bases with no gene match: 5. The CDR3 totals 16 residues. Looked up from germline, CDR1 is SGHVS and CDR2 is FNYEAQ. The CDR3 protein is CASSLGDRERQETQYF. The DNA for the CDR3 is TGTGCCAGCAGCTTAGGGGACAGGGAGAGACAAGAGACCCAGTACTTC.

This clone has only a few counts. The J gene is TRBJ2-2, the V gene TRBV15, with a weak D call TRBD2 (6 bases). The CDR3 is 15 residues long. Between the trimmed V and J ends, which lost 3 bases and 9 bases, there was a span of 17 bases. Germline CDR1 LNHNV, CDR2 YYDKDF (reference sequence). CDR3 DNA: TGTGCCACCAGCAGTAGGCAGGGAGGCCCCCGGGAGCTGTTTTTT. This translates into CATSSRQGGPRELFF.

The V gene is TRBV19, the J gene TRBJ1-2; TRBD1 matches 8 bases. The germline V gene has CDR1 LNHDA and CDR2 SQIVND (reference sequence). The trim removed 1 base at V and 4 bases at J, leaving 11 bases unmatched. The CDR3 length is 17 residues. The CDR3 region is CASSIVKAQGVSYGYTF. The CDR3 nucleotides are TGTGCCAGTAGTATAGTAAAGGCACAGGGGGTTTCCTATGGCTACACCTTC.

The rearrangement links TRBV12-5 to TRBJ2-1; TRBD2 matches 8 bases. V trimming: 6 bases; J trimming: 4 bases; junction bases outside the gene matches: 8. Germline CDR1 is LGHNT and CDR2 is FRNRAP. The CDR3 spans 15 residues. CDR3 protein: CASGMYSGVYNEQFF. The CDR3 nucleotides are TGTGCTAGTGGCATGTATAGCGGGGTATACAATGAGCAGTTCTTC. The whole variable domain, remainder taken from reference TRBV12-5 and TRBJ2-1, is DARVTQTPRHKVTEMGQEVTMRCQPILGHNTVFWYRQTMMQGLELLAYFRNRAPLDDSGMPKDRFSAEMPDATLATLKIQPSEPRDSAVYFCASGMYSGVYNEQFFGPGTRLTVL.

The V and J genes are TRBV28 and TRBJ2-7; TRBD1 agrees at 11 bases. The CDR3 loop spans 17 amino acids. Germline lookup yields CDR1 MDHEN and CDR2 SYDVKM. V dropped 6 bases and J dropped 2; count of bases not matched to a gene: 12. As DNA, the CDR3 is TGTGCCAGCAGGCCCCAGATTGGACAGGGGGCCCCCTACGAGCAGTACTTC. Translation: CASRPQIGQGAPYEQYF.

The rearrangement joins TRBV6-5 to TRBJ1-5; 7 nucleotides line up with TRBD1. Germline loops: CDR1 MNHEY, CDR2 SVGAGI. Trimming removed 4 bases from V and 8 bases from J; junction bases left unmatched: 8. The CDR3 runs 14 residues. The CDR3 spells CASSLGQFREPQHF. The CDR3 coding sequence is TGTGCCAGCAGTTTGGGACAGTTCCGTGAGCCCCAGCATTTT.

V usage is TRBV7-2 and J usage is TRBJ2-5; D possibly corresponds to TRBD2 (5 bases). Trimming removed 4 bases at V and 3 bases at J, with 12 bases between. The length of the CDR3 is 14 residues. The germline gives CDR1 SGHTA, CDR2 FQGNSA. In DNA, the CDR3 is TGTGCCAGCAGCTCTCAAGCGGCTGAAGAGACCCAGTACTTC. As protein: CASSSQAAEETQYF. The entire variable domain, with the rest obtained from reference TRBV7-2 and TRBJ2-5, is as follows: GAGVSQSPSNKVTEKGKDVELRCDPISGHTALYWYRQSLGQGLEFLIYFQGNSAPDKSGLPSDRFSAERTGGSVSTLTIQRTQQEDSAVYLCASSSQAAEETQYFGPGTRLLVL.

CDR3 sequence reads: CASGGEGASEETQYF. CDR3 in DNA: TGCGCCAGCGGGGGGGAAGGAGCTTCTGAAGAGACCCAGTACTTC. The chain has TRBV5-1 and TRBJ2-5; 7 bases are a match to TRBD2. The CDR3 has 15 amino acids. The V and J ends lost 7 bases and 3 bases, in that order; junction bases with no gene match: 12. CDR1 SGHRS and CDR2 YFSETQ come from the germline V gene.

The chain uses TRBV7-8 and TRBJ1-1; a weak D match, TRBD1 (6 bases). Germline V lookup: CDR1 SGHVS, CDR2 FQNEAQ. Trimming removed 1 base from V and 8 bases from J, with 14 bases in between. The CDR3 is 14 amino acids. The CDR3 DNA reads as TGTGCCAGCAGCTTAGGGTTTCCGGACAGAGAAGCTTTCTTT. It translates to CASSLGFPDREAFF. The whole variable domain, filled in from reference TRBV7-8 and TRBJ1-1, reads GAGVSQSPRYKVAKRGQDVALRCDPISGHVSLFWYQQALGQGPEFLTYFQNEAQLDKSGLPSDRFFAERPEGSVSTLKIQRTQQEDSAVYLCASSLGFPDREAFFGQGTRLTVV.

The chain uses TRBV27 and TRBJ2-5; possible D gene TRBD1, 5 bases. The J call may be mistaken, given a closer DNA end match to TRBJ2-7. This CDR3 has 15 amino acids. Germline CDR1 reads MNHEY; CDR2 reads SMNVEV (reference sequence). The CDR3, as DNA: TGTGCCAGCAGTTTATCGGACATCGATACCTACGAGCAGTACTTC. It codes for CASSLSDIDTYEQYF.

V usage is TRBV28 and J usage is TRBJ1-6; D might be TRBD1 (6 bases). CDR3 length: 15 residues. V was clipped by 6 bases and J by 3 bases, with 12 bases between them. The germline V gene has CDR1 MDHEN and CDR2 SYDVKM. The CDR3 nucleotides are TGTGCCAGCAGCCCACCGGGACACTATAATTCACCCCTCCACTTT. It yields the protein CASSPPGHYNSPLHF.

The chain uses TRBV30 and TRBJ1-5, with a weak D call TRBD1 (5 bases). Germline CDR1 is GTSNPN and CDR2 is SVGIG (reference sequence). CDR3 length equals 14 residues. Trimming removed 3 bases at V and 4 bases at J, with 13 bases between. The CDR3 sequence is CAWSPTDRNQPQHF. The DNA of the CDR3 is TGTGCCTGGAGCCCGACCGACAGAAATCAGCCCCAGCATTTT.

J is TRBJ2-5 and V is TRBV25-1; weak D call: TRBD1 (6 bases). Trimming took 6 bases from V and 0 from J, leaving 11 bases between them. The CDR3 runs to 14 residues. From germline, CDR1 is MGHDK and CDR2 SYGVNS. This chain's CDR3 is CASSGTRYQETQYF. CDR3 DNA: TGTGCCAGCAGCGGGACACGGTACCAAGAGACCCAGTACTTC.

V usage is TRBV9 and J usage is TRBJ1-1, with TRBD1 as a possible D gene (6 bases). Between the trimmed V and J ends, which lost 0 bases and 5 bases, there was a span of 14 bases. The germline CDR1 and CDR2 sequences are SGDLS and YYNGEE. The CDR3 extends over 15 amino acids. CDR3 sequence (DNA): TGTGCCAGCAGCGTAGGGGGGCCGTCTGGGACTGAAGCTTTCTTT. It is translated as CASSVGGPSGTEAFF.

This chain links TRBV5-4 with TRBJ2-5; the D gene is possibly TRBD2 (6 bases). The end of the DNA aligns better with TRBJ2-7, so the J call may be wrong. The CDR3 has 14 amino acids. From germline, CDR1 is SGHNT and CDR2 YYREEE (reference sequence). Here the CDR3 DNA reads TGTGCCAGCAGCTTGGAAGCGGGCCACTACGAGCAGTACTTC. Protein: CASSLEAGHYEQYF.

The rearrangement links TRBV2 to TRBJ2-5; the D gene is possibly TRBD2 (5 bases). The J call may not be correct, given that the DNA end is closer to TRBJ2-7. The germline gives CDR1 SNHLY, CDR2 FYNNEI. The CDR3 runs to 14 residues. CDR3 coding DNA: TGTGCCAGCAGGGCGGGCGGAGACTCCTACGAGCAGTACTTC. This encodes CASRAGGDSYEQYF.

The chain is built from TRBV5-1 and TRBJ2-1; 10 nucleotides match TRBD2. CDR1 is SGHRS, CDR2 YFSETQ, per germline. Losses at the gene ends were 1 base for V and 3 bases for J; bases not matched to a gene: 7. This CDR3 has 17 residues. CDR3 residues: CASSLTPGLAIYNEQFF. CDR3 nucleotide sequence: TGCGCCAGCAGCTTGACCCCGGGACTAGCGATCTACAATGAGCAGTTCTTC. Full variable domain (remainder filled in from reference TRBV5-1 and TRBJ2-1): KAGVTQTPRYLIKTRGQQVTLSCSPISGHRSVSWYQQTPGQGLQFLFEYFSETQRNKGNFPGRFSGRQFSNSRSEMNVSTLELGDSALYLCASSLTPGLAIYNEQFFGPGTRLTVL.

The genes are TRBV7-9 and TRBJ2-1, with D perhaps TRBD1 (5 bases). The CDR3 covers 15 residues. In germline, CDR1 is SEHNR, CDR2 FQNEAQ (reference sequence). Trimming removed 7 bases at V and 0 bases at J, with 13 bases between. CDR3 loop: CASTKQDVSYNEQFF. For the CDR3, the DNA is TGTGCCAGCACCAAACAGGACGTCTCCTACAATGAGCAGTTCTTC.

The V call is TRBV6-5, the J call TRBJ1-5; 10 positions match TRBD1. The CDR3 consists of 15 residues. From germline, CDR1 is MNHEY and CDR2 SVGAGI. The ends lost 7 bases at V and 5 bases at J; junction bases unmatched: 8. CDR3 sequence (DNA): TGTGCCAGCACCCGCGGCGGGACAGGGGATCAGCCCCAGCATTTT. Its translation is CASTRGGTGDQPQHF.

The CDR3 reads CASSEAWQASYGYTF. DNA of the CDR3: TGTGCCAGCAGTGAAGCGTGGCAGGCGAGCTATGGCTACACCTTC. V gene TRBV2 combines with J gene TRBJ1-2; no reliable D call. The CDR3 spans 15 residues. In germline, CDR1 is SNHLY, CDR2 FYNNEI. V lost 0 bases to trimming and J lost 4 bases, with 12 bases between them.

This clone came up once. The chain carries TRBV5-1 and TRBJ2-3, with TRBD2 matching 10 bases. V lost 4 bases to trimming and J lost 0 bases; unmatched junction nucleotides: 8. Germline-derived CDR1 and CDR2 are SGHRS and YFSETQ. This CDR3 comprises 17 residues. The CDR3 DNA sequence: TGCGCCAGCAGCCTTGGTACGACTAGCGGGAGCACAGATACGCAGTATTTT. It translates to CASSLGTTSGSTDTQYF.

This rearrangement joins TRBV7-2 to TRBJ1-3, with 10 bases aligning to TRBD1. The CDR3 is made up of 16 amino acids. Germline-derived CDR1 and CDR2 are SGHTA and FQGNSA. V dropped 1 base and J dropped 2; count of bases not matched to a gene: 2. CDR3 in amino acids: CASSLVGQGAGNTIYF. The DNA of the CDR3 is TGTGCCAGCAGCTTAGTTGGACAGGGGGCTGGAAACACCATATATTTT.

This chain uses TRBV10-3 with TRBJ1-1; TRBD1 agrees at 8 bases. In germline, CDR1 is ENHRY, CDR2 SYGVKD. The CDR3 consists of 16 residues. V lost 4 bases, J lost 3 bases, and 10 bases stayed unmatched. The CDR3 DNA reads as TGTGCCATCAGTGCTAGGGCAGGGGGCCTGGACACTGAAGCTTTCTTT. Its protein is CAISARAGGLDTEAFF.

This clone was seen only a few times. In DNA form, the CDR3 reads TGTGCCAGCAGCTTAGAGTTGGGAGGACGGTACGAGCAGTACTTC. Protein product: CASSLELGGRYEQYF. The rearrangement links TRBV11-2 to TRBJ2-7; weak D call: TRBD2 (6 bases). Germline CDR1 SGHAT, CDR2 FQNNGV. V lost 0 bases and J 4 bases, leaving 13 bases between the germline ends. The CDR3 covers 15 residues.

The rearrangement joins TRBV19 to TRBJ1-5, with 7 positions matching TRBD1. The CDR3 is 14 amino acids. Germline CDR1 LNHDA, CDR2 SQIVND (reference sequence). Unmatched junction bases numbered 8, after V lost 9 bases and J lost 3 bases. DNA of the CDR3: TGTGCCAGCAGCCAGGGACAGCCCAATCAGCCCCAGCATTTT. This sequence encodes CASSQGQPNQPQHF. Variable domain in full (rest from reference TRBV19 and TRBJ1-5): DGGITQSPKYLFRKEGQNVTLSCEQNLNHDAMYWYRQDPGQGLRLIYYSQIVNDFQKGDIAEGYSVSREKKESFPLTVTSAQKNPTAFYLCASSQGQPNQPQHFGDGTRLSIL.

In this sample, this clone turned up a few times. The chain uses TRBV28 and TRBJ2-3, with 8 nucleotides matching TRBD1. The ends lost 3 bases at V and 7 bases at J; junction bases unmatched: 3. This CDR3 region has 13 residues. Germline V CDR1 and CDR2: MDHEN, SYDVKM. CDR3 nucleotides: TGTGCCAGCAGTTTGACAGGGGTTAATACGCAGTATTTT. This sequence encodes CASSLTGVNTQYF. Full variable domain (outside the CDR3, taken from reference TRBV28 and TRBJ2-3): DVKVTQSSRYLVKRTGEKVFLECVQDMDHENMFWYRQDPGLGLRLIYFSYDVKMKEKGDIPEGYSVSREKKERFSLILESASTNQTSMYLCASSLTGVNTQYFGPGTRLTVL.

The chain couples TRBV7-9 to TRBJ2-7; TRBD2 matches 7 bases. Losses at the gene ends were 5 bases for V and 6 bases for J; bases not matched to a gene: 13. In germline, CDR1 is SEHNR, CDR2 FQNEAQ (reference sequence). This CDR3 has 15 residues. The CDR3 DNA follows: TGTGCCAGCAGCCGAGTCGGGACCGGGGGGTCCGAGCAGTACTTC. Translated: CASSRVGTGGSEQYF. Looking up the rest from reference TRBV7-9 and TRBJ2-7 gives the full variable domain: DTGVSQNPRHKITKRGQNVTFRCDPISEHNRLYWYRQTLGQGPEFLTYFQNEAQLEKSRLLSDRFSAERPKGSFSTLEIQRTEQGDSAMYLCASSRVGTGGSEQYFGPGTRLTVT.